The T cell receptor beta chain described here comes from a study of post-analysis software for immune sequencing data. Study information: Relapsing-remitting, secondary progressive and progressive-relapsing multiple sclerosis were all included among the disease courses.

Of note for this clonotype: Its antigen is unknown.

Findings and caveats of the study: Four or five TRBV segments, TRBV5-6, TRBV5-1 and TRBV20-1 among them, were found more frequent in patients than controls.

The library was made from cDNA and included unique molecular identifiers. MiXCR, applied by TCRdb to the PCR reads, yields one record per CDR3 protein. The data contain 740,000 or so distinct CDR3 sequences, about 53% of them singletons. Germline values: CDR1 SGHKS, CDR2 YYEKEE (reference sequence). This CDR3 comprises 16 residues. The gene calls are TRBV5-5 and TRBJ2-4; D uncertain. The end of the DNA fits TRBJ2-7 better, so the J call may be wrong. Sequenced material: blood. This TCR came from a girl between 10 and 17 years old with multiple sclerosis. The CDR3: CASLDGPFLKMSEQYF. CDR3 nucleotide sequence: TGTGCCAGCTTAGATGGGCCCTTCCTAAAGATGAGCGAGCAGTACTTC.